The 29 T cell receptor beta chains below all came from one sample that was sequenced in a study of shared clonotypes between healthy human individuals. Sequenced by immunoSEQ multiplex PCR; TCRdb stores in-frame clones only, minus some. The sample shows a few million clones, 95% of them seen only once. The sequencing input was naive CD4+ T cells sorted from blood. Specified subset: CD45RA+ positively selected. The source is a young man in good health.

The rearrangement joins TRBV29-1 to TRBJ1-3; TRBD1 matches 7 bases. This CDR3 region has 14 residues. Germline CDR1 SQVTM, CDR2 ANQGSEA. V shed 3 bases and J 3 bases; nucleotides not matched to a gene: 5. Here the CDR3 reads CSVDRTGGGNTIYF. The CDR3 DNA follows: TGCAGCGTTGATCGGACAGGAGGTGGAAACACCATATATTTT.

The rearrangement links TRBV19 to TRBJ1-1, with D unclear. The CDR3 length is 15 residues. Trimming took off 5 bases at V and 4 bases at J, with 17 bases between the two ends. Germline-derived CDR1 and CDR2 are LNHDA and SQIVND (reference sequence). CDR3 sequence (DNA): TGTGCCAGTAGTGAGCAGGCCGCCATTAGCACTGAAGCTTTCTTT. It encodes CASSEQAAISTEAFF.

The V and J genes are TRBV27 and TRBJ1-1; a possible D gene is TRBD1 (5 bases). Trimming removed 3 bases at V and 4 bases at J, with 18 bases between. The germline CDR1 and CDR2 sequences are MNHEY and SMNVEV (reference sequence). This CDR3 comprises 16 residues. Here the CDR3 reads CASSFEGLGAATEAFF. CDR3 DNA: TGTGCCAGCAGTTTTGAGGGGTTAGGGGCAGCCACTGAAGCTTTCTTT.

The chain combines TRBV19 with TRBJ2-7, with D possibly being TRBD2 (5 bases). Trimming cost V 5 bases and J 2 bases, with 16 bases left between them. Germline V gene lookup returns CDR1 LNHDA and CDR2 SQIVND (reference sequence). CDR3 length: 15 amino acids. DNA of the CDR3: TGTGCCAGTAGTTTTAGGAGGACGAGTACCTACGAGCAGTACTTC. Translating gives CASSFRRTSTYEQYF.

This chain links TRBV5-1 with TRBJ2-7; weak D call: TRBD1 (6 bases). Germline-derived CDR1 and CDR2 are SGHRS and YFSETQ. The germline V and J ends were trimmed by 0 bases and 2 bases, with 12 bases remaining between them. This CDR3 comprises 15 residues. Written as DNA, the CDR3 is TGCGCCAGCAGCTTGGATCAGGGGCTGCCCTACGAGCAGTACTTC. Protein: CASSLDQGLPYEQYF.

J is TRBJ2-7 and V is TRBV6-5; D is ambiguous. The CDR3 covers 11 residues. The ends were cut back, 6 bases at V and 3 bases at J, with 6 bases in the middle. CDR1 is MNHEY, CDR2 SVGAGI, per germline. Here the CDR3 DNA reads TGTGCCAGCAGGTCTCTCTACGAGCAGTACTTC. Amino acid sequence: CASRSLYEQYF.

The chain recombines TRBV15 with TRBJ1-4, with D unresolved. CDR1 is LNHNV, CDR2 YYDKDF, per germline (reference sequence). The CDR3 has 15 amino acids. V shed 5 bases and J shed 0 bases, with 10 bases lying between them. The CDR3 bases are TGTGCCACCAGCGCCCGAGGGCCAACTAATGAAAAACTGTTTTTT. Translated: CATSARGPTNEKLFF.

The CDR3 sequence is CASSRPRTGRGAGELFF. The CDR3 nucleotides are TGCGCCAGCAGTCGACCGAGGACAGGGAGAGGAGCCGGGGAGCTGTTTTTT. V is TRBV23-1 and J is TRBJ2-2; 8 nucleotides agree with TRBD1. TRBV23-1 is recorded as an ORF, its role being uncertain. Trimming at V came to 4 bases and at J to 6 bases, leaving 13 bases not matched to a gene. The CDR3 spans 17 residues.

The chain employs TRBV6-1 and TRBJ1-5; D remains unclear. Trimming shortened V by 3 bases and J by 0 bases, and 6 bases separated the two germline ends. Germline V gene data show CDR1 as MNHNS and CDR2 as SASEGT. The CDR3 runs to 14 residues. CDR3 sequence reads: CASSEQASNQPQHF. In DNA form, the CDR3 reads TGTGCCAGCAGTGAGCAGGCTAGCAATCAGCCCCAGCATTTT.

The chain couples TRBV7-2 to TRBJ2-2, with 8 nucleotides matching TRBD2. Germline loops: CDR1 SGHTA, CDR2 FQGNSA. The V and J ends lost 5 bases and 6 bases, in that order; junction bases with no gene match: 5. This CDR3 is 14 amino acids long. The CDR3 DNA reads TGTGCCAGCAGCCGGGGACTAGATGCCGGGGAGCTGTTTTTT. Residues: CASSRGLDAGELFF.

The V and J genes are TRBV5-1 and TRBJ2-5; 8 bases agree with TRBD1. The CDR3 covers 14 residues. Germline CDR1 and CDR2: SGHRS and YFSETQ. V gave up 4 bases and J gave up 0 bases; unmatched junction bases: 2. CDR3 residues: CASSGDRYQETQYF. CDR3 DNA: TGCGCCAGCAGCGGGGACAGGTACCAAGAGACCCAGTACTTC.

The gene calls are TRBV30 and TRBJ1-3, with TRBD1 as a possible D gene (6 bases). The CDR3 spans 15 residues. The germline V gene has CDR1 GTSNPN and CDR2 SVGIG (reference sequence). V was clipped by 1 base and J by 4 bases, with 14 bases between them. The CDR3 reads CAWSGEGGRGNTIYF. Here the CDR3 DNA reads TGTGCCTGGAGTGGGGAAGGGGGGCGCGGAAACACCATATATTTT.

The V gene is TRBV2, the J gene TRBJ2-2, with D possibly called TRBD1 or TRBD2 (5 bases each). The V gene's germline CDR1 is SNHLY and CDR2 FYNNEI. The CDR3 length is 13 residues. Trimming took 7 bases from V and 4 from J, leaving 10 bases between them. The CDR3 loop reads CASNRDVTGELFF. In DNA form, the CDR3 reads TGTGCCAGCAATAGGGACGTCACCGGGGAGCTGTTTTTT.

In regard to this clone: The same CDR3 can be traced to other DNA sequences in this sample. The chain has TRBV4-1 and TRBJ1-5; D is uncertain. Germline values: CDR1 MGHRA, CDR2 YSYEKL. The CDR3 covers 15 residues. Between the trimmed V and J ends, which lost 1 base and 2 bases, there was a span of 9 bases. The CDR3 region has the DNA TGCGCCAGCAGCCAAGTCGCTGGGGGCAATCAGCCCCAGCATTTT. Translating it yields CASSQVAGGNQPQHF.

This sequence joins TRBV6-1 and TRBJ1-1; TRBD1 is a possible D gene (6 bases). Trimming took off 4 bases at V and 4 bases at J, with 16 bases between the two ends. CDR3 length: 15 amino acids. Per germline, CDR1 MNHNS and CDR2 SASEGT. The CDR3 sequence: CASSVEGGVGTEAFF. CDR3 nucleotides: TGTGCCAGCAGTGTCGAGGGGGGAGTTGGCACTGAAGCTTTCTTT.

The V gene is TRBV28, the J gene TRBJ1-5, with D hard to call. This CDR3 contains 13 residues. The germline gives CDR1 MDHEN, CDR2 SYDVKM. The V end was cut by 11 bases, the J end by 3 bases, with 14 bases between. CDR3 protein: CAAGPGINQPQHF. DNA for the CDR3: TGTGCCGCAGGACCGGGAATCAATCAGCCCCAGCATTTT.

This chain uses TRBV5-1 with TRBJ2-1; 7 positions match TRBD2. CDR1 is SGHRS and CDR2 is YFSETQ in the germline V gene. This CDR3 is 17 amino acids long. V gave up 6 bases and J gave up 5 bases; unmatched junction bases: 17. The CDR3 sequence: CASIGGSGLLGNNEQFF. CDR3 nucleotides: TGCGCCAGCATTGGTGGTAGCGGGCTCCTAGGGAACAATGAGCAGTTCTTC.

The chain recombines TRBV7-6 with TRBJ2-3; D gene uncertain. V was shortened by 5 bases and J by 3 bases, with 15 bases between the two germline ends. In germline, CDR1 is SGHVS, CDR2 FNYEAQ. The CDR3 has 15 amino acids. In DNA, the CDR3 is TGTGCCAGCAGCCGAATGGATGGGCGGACAGATACGCAGTATTTT. Protein sequence: CASSRMDGRTDTQYF.

This clone appeared a few times. The genes are TRBV7-2 and TRBJ2-1; D may be TRBD1 or TRBD2 (5 bases each). The germline CDR1 and CDR2 sequences are SGHTA and FQGNSA. With 1 base removed from V and 9 bases from J, the gap between germline ends came to 13 bases. CDR3 size: 14 residues. DNA for the CDR3: TGTGCCAGCAGCTTAGACGTCGGGACCCGTGAGCAGTTCTTC. The encoded protein is CASSLDVGTREQFF.

The chain couples TRBV6-1 to TRBJ1-2; tentative D call: TRBD1 (6 bases). CDR3 size: 15 residues. Germline V gene lookup returns CDR1 MNHNS and CDR2 SASEGT. Between the trimmed V and J ends, which lost 4 bases and 5 bases, there was a span of 17 bases. This chain's CDR3 is CASSALGEGGYGYTF. The CDR3 DNA sequence: TGTGCCAGCAGTGCTCTTGGCGAGGGGGGTTATGGCTACACCTTC.

V and J are TRBV18 and TRBJ2-5, with 7 bases that match TRBD1. The CDR3 runs 15 residues. Germline lookup yields CDR1 KGHSH and CDR2 LQKENI. The ends lost 2 bases at V and 5 bases at J; junction bases unmatched: 8. Written as DNA, the CDR3 is TGTGCCAGCTCACCAAGGGGACAGTTGAGGGAGACCCAGTACTTC. Translating gives CASSPRGQLRETQYF.

The chain carries TRBV6-1 and TRBJ1-2; TRBD1 aligns across 7 bases. The CDR3 spans 14 residues. CDR1 is MNHNS and CDR2 is SASEGT in the germline V gene. Trimming removed 3 bases from V and 4 bases from J; junction bases left unmatched: 5. In DNA, the CDR3 is TGTGCCAGCAGTGAGACTGGGACAGTCTATGGCTACACCTTC. Encoded protein: CASSETGTVYGYTF.

The chain links TRBV28 to TRBJ1-2; D not resolved. Germline CDR1 is MDHEN and CDR2 is SYDVKM. The CDR3 runs to 12 residues. V was cut by 4 bases and J by 8 bases, with 11 bases left in between. The CDR3, as DNA: TGTGCCAGCAGTTCTGGGCATCAGGGCTACACCTTC. It encodes CASSSGHQGYTF.

This CDR3 is CASSVGQGIDTQYF. CDR3 nucleotide sequence: TGTGCCAGCAGTGTCGGACAGGGAATAGATACGCAGTATTTT. V usage is TRBV2 and J usage is TRBJ2-3; 8 bases are a match to TRBD1. V shed 4 bases, J shed 5 bases, and the junction held 5 bases outside the gene matches. Germline V CDR1 and CDR2: SNHLY, FYNNEI. This CDR3 has 14 amino acids.

This clone was recorded a few times. The V gene is TRBV11-2, the J gene TRBJ1-2; a possible D gene is TRBD1 (5 bases). The CDR3 sequence is 13 residues long. The germline V gene encodes CDR1 SGHAT and CDR2 FQNNGV. The V gene lost 2 bases and the J gene lost 5 bases, with 9 bases spanning the gap. The CDR3 protein is CASSLSRVYGYTF. CDR3 in DNA: TGTGCCAGCAGCTTAAGCAGGGTATATGGCTACACCTTC.

In the case of this clone: At the DNA level, this CDR3 is encoded by other sequences in the same sample as well. The V gene is TRBV5-1, the J gene TRBJ1-3; D might be TRBD1 (5 bases). The CDR3 loop spans 15 amino acids. CDR1 and CDR2 from the germline V gene are SGHRS and YFSETQ. V lost 4 bases, J lost 0 bases, and 11 bases lay in between. The CDR3 DNA reads TGCGCCAGCAGCCCCGACAGCAGCTCTGGAAACACCATATATTTT. Its translation is CASSPDSSSGNTIYF.

The V gene is TRBV10-2, the J gene TRBJ2-4; D remains ambiguous. Trimming stripped 2 bases from V and 9 bases from J, with 14 bases between. The CDR3 contains 14 residues. The germline gives CDR1 WSHSY, CDR2 SAAADI. The CDR3 region is CASSEAAAMGIQYF. The CDR3 DNA is TGCGCCAGCAGTGAGGCCGCCGCGATGGGCATTCAGTACTTC.

V and J are TRBV11-2 and TRBJ1-1; no clear D. Between the trimmed V and J ends, which lost 3 bases and 0 bases, there was a span of 5 bases. Germline CDR1 is SGHAT and CDR2 is FQNNGV. This CDR3 region has 13 residues. CDR3 residues: CASSFWLNTEAFF. CDR3 sequence (DNA): TGTGCCAGCAGCTTCTGGTTGAACACTGAAGCTTTCTTT.

The sample holds one count of this clone. The rearrangement links TRBV7-2 to TRBJ2-5, with D possibly called TRBD1 or TRBD2 (5 bases each). This CDR3 is 13 amino acids long. V shed 3 bases and J shed 5 bases, with 10 bases lying between them. Germline loops: CDR1 SGHTA, CDR2 FQGNSA. This CDR3 reads CASSFGTGETQYF. The CDR3 DNA reads as TGTGCCAGCAGCTTCGGGACGGGGGAGACCCAGTACTTC. Based on the CDR3 plus reference TRBV7-2 and TRBJ2-5, the full variable domain is GAGVSQSPSNKVTEKGKDVELRCDPISGHTALYWYRQSLGQGLEFLIYFQGNSAPDKSGLPSDRFSAERTGGSVSTLTIQRTQQEDSAVYLCASSFGTGETQYFGPGTRLLVL.